The rows below give T cell receptor beta chains drawn from one sample of a study of identical twins. TCRdb processed the 5' RACE reads anew with MiXCR; each CDR3 protein has one entry. The table includes 350,000 or so distinct CDR3 sequences, about 10% detected once. What was sequenced was naive T cells sorted from blood. These receptors were obtained from a woman in her 50s in good health. Both conserved end residues are part of each CDR3. D genes are given only for firm matches. Clone size is stated in some rows and not others, as once, few, many or a class when expanded.

D	length	size	J	V	DNA	CDR3
TRBD1	16	.	TRBJ2-1	TRBV5-1	TGCGCCAGCAGCTTGACACCAGGGGGCGTTAGAAATGAGCAGTTCTTC	CASSLTPGGVRNEQFF
.	13	many	TRBJ1-5	TRBV12-3/TRBV12-4	TGTGCCAGCAGCCTGACTGAGAGTCAGCCCCAGCATTTT	CASSLTESQPQHF
.	14	many	TRBJ2-7	TRBV3-1	TGTGCCAGCAGCCAAGCGGCAGGCCACTACGAGCAGTACTTC	CASSQAAGHYEQYF
.	17	many	TRBJ2-1	TRBV5-6	TGTGCCAGCAGCTTGGCCATTAACGGTTGGGACGGCAATGAGCAGTTCTTC	CASSLAINGWDGNEQFF
.	11	many	TRBJ2-7	TRBV2	TGTGCCAGCAGTGGCCACTACGAGCAGTACTTC	CASSGHYEQYF
.	15	.	TRBJ2-1	TRBV5-1	TGCGCCAGCAGCGCTAGCTTGTGGACGAGGCGTGAGCAGTTCTTC	CASSASLWTRREQFF
TRBD2	16	.	TRBJ2-7	TRBV15	TGTGCCACCAGCAGAGATCTGCTAGCGGGAGTCCGCGAGCAGTACTTC	CATSRDLLAGVREQYF
TRBD1	13	.	TRBJ2-2	TRBV6-5	TGTGCCAGCAGTTCAGGGGGATCCGGGGAGCTGTTTTTT	CASSSGGSGELFF
TRBD2	14	few	TRBJ2-1	TRBV10-3	TGTGCCACCGCGGGAGGGCCGTCGGTGAATGAGCAGTTCTTC	CATAGGPSVNEQFF
TRBD2	18	few	TRBJ2-1	TRBV27	TGTGCCAGCAGTCGACCGGGACTAGCGGGAGCACCCTACAATGAGCAGTTCTTC	CASSRPGLAGAPYNEQFF